A single sample is the source of the 9 T cell receptor beta chains below, sequenced in a study of OX40 agonist ivuxolimab in advanced cancers. Clones were read by immunoSEQ multiplex PCR, and TCRdb kept only the in-frame ones, dropping some. Here the sample spans around 90,000 clones, approximately 90% being singletons. This material consisted of CD4+ or CD8+ T cells sorted from blood, taken in a trial of the OX40 agonist ivuxolimab. These receptors were taken from an adult with an advanced solid tumor such as melanoma, head and neck, liver or kidney cancer.

This clone was counted a few times. The V and J genes are TRBV6-1 and TRBJ1-2; the match to TRBD1 covers 12 bases. V shed 3 bases, J shed 2 bases, and the junction held 1 base outside the gene matches. CDR1 and CDR2 (germline): MNHNS, SASEGT. The CDR3 covers 15 residues. The DNA of the CDR3 is TGTGCCAGCAGTGAGGGGACAGGGGGCAACTATGGCTACACCTTC. This encodes CASSEGTGGNYGYTF.

The rearrangement links TRBV27 to TRBJ2-3; 8 bases fit TRBD2. Germline assignment: CDR1 MNHEY and CDR2 SMNVEV (reference sequence). V was pared by 2 bases and J by 2 bases, with 9 bases of the junction left unmatched. CDR3 size: 17 residues. CDR3 nucleotide sequence: TGTGCCAGCAGTTTAAGGGGACTAGAGGGGCCCACAGATACGCAGTATTTT. Residues: CASSLRGLEGPTDTQYF.

This clone was observed once. The V gene is TRBV18, the J gene TRBJ2-6, with a weak D call TRBD2 (6 bases). This CDR3 contains 16 residues. Germline CDR1 KGHSH, CDR2 LQKENI. Trimming pared 0 bases from V and 2 bases from J, leaving 8 bases between. Here the CDR3 reads CASSPPRGAGANVLTF. Written as DNA, the CDR3 is TGTGCCAGCTCACCACCGCGGGGCGCTGGGGCCAACGTCCTGACTTTC.

This clone was found a few times. The V call is TRBV29-1, the J call TRBJ1-2; D is possibly TRBD1 (5 bases). V lost 3 bases, J lost 4 bases, and 12 bases lay in between. Germline V gives CDR1 SQVTM, CDR2 ANQGSEA. The CDR3 is made up of 13 amino acids. CDR3 sequence (DNA): TGCAGCGTTGATGTGGGACTCTCCTATGGCTACACCTTC. Its translation is CSVDVGLSYGYTF.

The chain links TRBV28 to TRBJ1-4; 7 bases fit TRBD1. Germline-derived CDR1 and CDR2 are MDHEN and SYDVKM. This CDR3 is built from 15 residues. Germline trimming cut 4 bases from V and 5 bases from J; bases unmatched to any gene: 7. The CDR3 spells CASSYPGGGNEKLFF. CDR3 in DNA: TGTGCCAGCAGTTATCCAGGGGGAGGAAATGAAAAACTGTTTTTT.

The chain combines TRBV19 with TRBJ2-1; D gene uncertain. The germline V gene encodes CDR1 LNHDA and CDR2 SQIVND (reference sequence). Between the trimmed V and J ends, which lost 7 bases and 0 bases, there was a span of 10 bases. CDR3 length: 14 residues. The CDR3 nucleotides read TGTGCCAGTAAGAGCGAGATCTCCTACAATGAGCAGTTCTTC. Its protein product is CASKSEISYNEQFF.

This chain uses TRBV4-1 with TRBJ1-4; 7 nucleotides line up with TRBD1. CDR1 is MGHRA, CDR2 YSYEKL, per germline. The CDR3 sequence is 16 residues long. V lost 3 bases, J lost 0 bases, and 4 bases stayed unmatched. The CDR3 spells CASSQGQQATNEKLFF. CDR3 DNA: TGCGCCAGCAGCCAGGGACAGCAAGCAACTAATGAAAAACTGTTTTTT.

The chain recombines TRBV10-2 with TRBJ2-3; no clear D gene. Looked up from germline, CDR1 is WSHSY and CDR2 is SAAADI. The CDR3 has 14 amino acids. The germline V and J ends were trimmed by 5 bases and 2 bases, with 11 bases remaining between them. The chain's CDR3 is CASSPERPTDTQYF. CDR3 DNA sequence: TGCGCCAGCAGTCCAGAGCGACCCACAGATACGCAGTATTTT.

This chain connects TRBV19 to TRBJ2-5; 8 nucleotides align to TRBD1. Germline V lookup: CDR1 LNHDA, CDR2 SQIVND (reference sequence). With 8 bases clipped from V and 2 bases from J, the junction kept 4 bases outside the gene matches. The length of the CDR3 is 13 residues. CDR3 sequence: CASRRQGQETQYF. CDR3 coding DNA: TGTGCCAGTCGGAGACAGGGGCAAGAGACCCAGTACTTC.